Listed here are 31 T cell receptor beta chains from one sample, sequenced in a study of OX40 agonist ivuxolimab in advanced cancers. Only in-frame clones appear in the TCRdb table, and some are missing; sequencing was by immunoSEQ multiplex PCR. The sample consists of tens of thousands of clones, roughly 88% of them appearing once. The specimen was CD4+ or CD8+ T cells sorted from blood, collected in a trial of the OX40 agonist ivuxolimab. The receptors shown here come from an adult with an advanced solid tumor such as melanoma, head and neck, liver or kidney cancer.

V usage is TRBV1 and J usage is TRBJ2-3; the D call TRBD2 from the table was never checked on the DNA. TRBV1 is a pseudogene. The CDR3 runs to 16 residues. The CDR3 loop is CTSSQEMRGSTDTQYF. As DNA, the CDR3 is TGCACCAGCAGCCAAGAAATGCGCGGGAGCACAGATACGCAGTATTTT.

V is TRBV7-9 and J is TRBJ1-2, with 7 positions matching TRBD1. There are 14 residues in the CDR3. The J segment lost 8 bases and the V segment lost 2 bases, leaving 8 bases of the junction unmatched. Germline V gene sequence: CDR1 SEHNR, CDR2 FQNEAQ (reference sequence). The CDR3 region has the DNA TGTGCCAGCAGCTTAACCGACAGGGATCAGGGCTACACCTTC. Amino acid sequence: CASSLTDRDQGYTF.

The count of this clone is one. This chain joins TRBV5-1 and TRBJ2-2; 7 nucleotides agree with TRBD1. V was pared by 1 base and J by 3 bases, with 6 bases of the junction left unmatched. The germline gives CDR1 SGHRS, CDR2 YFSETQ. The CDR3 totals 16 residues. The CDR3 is CASSLRGQGDTGELFF. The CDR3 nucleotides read TGCGCCAGCAGCTTGAGGGGGCAAGGGGACACCGGGGAGCTGTTTTTT.

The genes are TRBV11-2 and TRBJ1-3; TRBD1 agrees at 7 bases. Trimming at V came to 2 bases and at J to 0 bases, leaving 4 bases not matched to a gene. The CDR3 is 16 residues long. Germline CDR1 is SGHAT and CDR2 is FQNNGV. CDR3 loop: CASSLWDRSSGNTIYF. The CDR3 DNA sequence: TGTGCCAGCAGCTTATGGGACAGAAGCTCTGGAAACACCATATATTTT.

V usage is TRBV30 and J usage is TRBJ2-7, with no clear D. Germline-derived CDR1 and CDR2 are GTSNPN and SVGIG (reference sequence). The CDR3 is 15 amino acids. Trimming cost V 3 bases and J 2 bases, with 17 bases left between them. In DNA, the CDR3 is TGTGCCTGGAGCTATAGCTACCGGCTGGCCTACGAGCAGTACTTC. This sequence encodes CAWSYSYRLAYEQYF.

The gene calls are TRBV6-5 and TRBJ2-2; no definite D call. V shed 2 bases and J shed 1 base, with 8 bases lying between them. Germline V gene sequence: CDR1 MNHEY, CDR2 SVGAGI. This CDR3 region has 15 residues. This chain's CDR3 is CASSYLPGNTGELFF. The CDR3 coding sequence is TGTGCCAGCAGTTACCTCCCGGGGAACACCGGGGAGCTGTTTTTT.

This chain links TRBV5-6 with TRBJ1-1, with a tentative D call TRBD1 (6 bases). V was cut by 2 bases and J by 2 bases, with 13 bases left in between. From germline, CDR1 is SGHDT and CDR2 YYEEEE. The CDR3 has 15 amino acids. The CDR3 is CASSFLNRANTEAFF. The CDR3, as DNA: TGTGCCAGCAGCTTCTTGAACAGGGCAAACACTGAAGCTTTCTTT.

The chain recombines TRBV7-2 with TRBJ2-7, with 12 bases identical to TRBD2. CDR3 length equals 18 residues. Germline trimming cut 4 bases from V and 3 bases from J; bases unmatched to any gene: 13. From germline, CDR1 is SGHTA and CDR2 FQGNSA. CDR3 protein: CASSSSSTLAGGLYEQYF. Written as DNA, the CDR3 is TGTGCCAGCAGCTCAAGCTCCACCCTAGCGGGGGGGCTCTACGAGCAGTACTTC.

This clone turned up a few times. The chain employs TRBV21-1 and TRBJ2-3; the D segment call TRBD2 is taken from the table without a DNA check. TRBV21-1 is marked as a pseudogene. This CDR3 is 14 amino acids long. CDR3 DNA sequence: TGTGCCACCTGTTCCCGCGGGGGCGGGGATACGCAGTATTTT. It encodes CATCSRGGGDTQYF.

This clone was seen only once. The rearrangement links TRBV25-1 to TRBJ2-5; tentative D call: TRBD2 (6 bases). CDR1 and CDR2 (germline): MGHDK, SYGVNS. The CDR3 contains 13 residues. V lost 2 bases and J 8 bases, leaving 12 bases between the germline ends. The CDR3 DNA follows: TGTGCCAGCAGTGAACCCTCTAGCGCCACCCAGTACTTC. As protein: CASSEPSSATQYF.

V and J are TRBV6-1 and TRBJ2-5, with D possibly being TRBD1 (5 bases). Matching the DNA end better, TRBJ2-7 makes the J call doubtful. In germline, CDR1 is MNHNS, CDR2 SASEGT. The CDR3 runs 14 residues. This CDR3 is CASSTPGNSYEQYF. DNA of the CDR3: TGTGCCAGCAGTACCCCAGGGAACTCCTACGAGCAGTACTTC.

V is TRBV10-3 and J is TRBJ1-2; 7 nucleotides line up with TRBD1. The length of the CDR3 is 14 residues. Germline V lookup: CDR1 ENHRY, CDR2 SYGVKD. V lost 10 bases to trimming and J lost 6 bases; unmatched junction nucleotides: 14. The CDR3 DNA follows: TGTGCCAGCAACCTAAACCCAGGGACAGATGGCTACACCTTC. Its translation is CASNLNPGTDGYTF.

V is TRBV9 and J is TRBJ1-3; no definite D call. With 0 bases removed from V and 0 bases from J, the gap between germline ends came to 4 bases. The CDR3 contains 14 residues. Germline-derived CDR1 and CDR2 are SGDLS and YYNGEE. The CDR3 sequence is CASSVGNSGNTIYF. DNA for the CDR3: TGTGCCAGCAGCGTAGGGAACTCTGGAAACACCATATATTTT.

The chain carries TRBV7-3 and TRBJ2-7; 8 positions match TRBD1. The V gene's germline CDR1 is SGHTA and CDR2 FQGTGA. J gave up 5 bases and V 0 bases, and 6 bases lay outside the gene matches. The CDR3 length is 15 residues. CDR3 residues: CASSLTRQGQDEQYF. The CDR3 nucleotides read TGTGCCAGCAGCTTAACGAGGCAGGGACAGGACGAGCAGTACTTC.

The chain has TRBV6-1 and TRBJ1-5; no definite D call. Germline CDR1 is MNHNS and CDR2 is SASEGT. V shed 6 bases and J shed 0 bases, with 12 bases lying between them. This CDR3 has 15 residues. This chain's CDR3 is CASSETEYSNQPQHF. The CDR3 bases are TGTGCCAGCAGCGAAACAGAATATAGCAATCAGCCCCAGCATTTT.

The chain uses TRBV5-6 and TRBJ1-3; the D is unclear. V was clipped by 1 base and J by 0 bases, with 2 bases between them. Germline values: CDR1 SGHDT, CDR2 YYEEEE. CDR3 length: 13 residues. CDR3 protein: CASSLFSGNTIYF. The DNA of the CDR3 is TGTGCCAGCAGCTTGTTCTCTGGAAACACCATATATTTT. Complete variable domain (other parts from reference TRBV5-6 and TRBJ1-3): DAGVTQSPTHLIKTRGQQVTLRCSPKSGHDTVSWYQQALGQGPQFIFQYYEEEERQRGNFPDRFSGHQFPNYSSELNVNALLLGDSALYLCASSLFSGNTIYFGEGSWLTVV.

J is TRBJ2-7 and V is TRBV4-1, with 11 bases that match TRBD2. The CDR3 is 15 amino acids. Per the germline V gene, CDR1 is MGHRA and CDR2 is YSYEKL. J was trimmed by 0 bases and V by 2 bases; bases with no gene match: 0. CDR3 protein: CASSQTSGSSYEQYF. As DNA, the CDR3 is TGCGCCAGCAGCCAAACTAGCGGGAGCTCCTACGAGCAGTACTTC.

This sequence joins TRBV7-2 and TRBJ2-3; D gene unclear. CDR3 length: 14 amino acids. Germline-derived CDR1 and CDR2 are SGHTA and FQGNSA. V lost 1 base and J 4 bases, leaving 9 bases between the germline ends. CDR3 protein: CASSLGVVPDTQYF. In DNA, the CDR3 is TGTGCCAGCAGCTTAGGAGTAGTCCCAGATACGCAGTATTTT.

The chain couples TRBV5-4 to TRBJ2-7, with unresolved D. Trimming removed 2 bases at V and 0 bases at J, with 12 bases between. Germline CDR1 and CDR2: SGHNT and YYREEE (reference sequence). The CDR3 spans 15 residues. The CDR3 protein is CASSFQDRSSYEQYF. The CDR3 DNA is TGTGCCAGCAGCTTTCAGGACCGAAGCTCCTACGAGCAGTACTTC.

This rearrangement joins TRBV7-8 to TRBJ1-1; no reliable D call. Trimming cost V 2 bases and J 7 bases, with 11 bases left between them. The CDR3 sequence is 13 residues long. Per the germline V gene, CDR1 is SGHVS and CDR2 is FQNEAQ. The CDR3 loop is CASSLSSYDEAFF. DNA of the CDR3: TGTGCCAGCAGCTTAAGTTCGTATGATGAAGCTTTCTTT.

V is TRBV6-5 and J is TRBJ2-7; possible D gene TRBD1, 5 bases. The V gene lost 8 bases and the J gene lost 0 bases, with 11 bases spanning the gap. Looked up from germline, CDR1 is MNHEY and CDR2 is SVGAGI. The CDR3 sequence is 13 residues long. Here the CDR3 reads CASGAAPSYEQYF. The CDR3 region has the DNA TGTGCCAGCGGGGCGGCCCCCTCCTACGAGCAGTACTTC.

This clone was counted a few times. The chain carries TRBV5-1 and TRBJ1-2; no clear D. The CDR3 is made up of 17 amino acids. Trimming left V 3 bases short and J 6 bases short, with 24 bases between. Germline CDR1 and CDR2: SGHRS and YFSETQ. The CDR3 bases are TGCGCCAGCAGCTCCCCTCGCGCGGGCCAGGCGGGTCATGGCTACACCTTC. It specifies CASSSPRAGQAGHGYTF.

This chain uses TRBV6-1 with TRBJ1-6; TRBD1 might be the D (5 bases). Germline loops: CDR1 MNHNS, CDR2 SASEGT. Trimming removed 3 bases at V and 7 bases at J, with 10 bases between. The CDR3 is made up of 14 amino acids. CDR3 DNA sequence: TGTGCCAGCAGTGAGCGGCAGGGAAATTCACCCCTCCACTTT. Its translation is CASSERQGNSPLHF.

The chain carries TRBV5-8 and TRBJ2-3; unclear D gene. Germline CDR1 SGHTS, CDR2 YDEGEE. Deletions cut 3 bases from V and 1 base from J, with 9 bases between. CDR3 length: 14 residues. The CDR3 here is CASSSWAGTDTQYF. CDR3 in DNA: TGTGCCAGCAGCTCTTGGGCGGGCACAGATACGCAGTATTTT. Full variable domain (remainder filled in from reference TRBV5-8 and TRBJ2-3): EAGVTQSPTHLIKTRGQQATLRCSPISGHTSVYWYQQALGLGLQFLLWYDEGEERNRGNFPPRFSGRQFPNYSSELNVNALELEDSALYLCASSSWAGTDTQYFGPGTRLTVL.

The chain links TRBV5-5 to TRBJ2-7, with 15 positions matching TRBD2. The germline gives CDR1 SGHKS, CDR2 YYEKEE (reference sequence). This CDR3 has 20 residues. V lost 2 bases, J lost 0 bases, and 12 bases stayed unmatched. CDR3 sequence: CASSLIPGLAGGRSSYEQYF. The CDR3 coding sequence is TGTGCCAGCAGCTTAATTCCGGGACTAGCGGGGGGCCGTAGCTCCTACGAGCAGTACTTC.

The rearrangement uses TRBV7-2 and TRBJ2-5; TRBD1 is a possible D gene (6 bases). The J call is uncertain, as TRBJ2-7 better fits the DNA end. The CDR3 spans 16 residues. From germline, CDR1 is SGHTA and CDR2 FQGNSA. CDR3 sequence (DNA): TGTGCCAGCAGCTTAGCGCCGGGACACTCCTCCTACGAGCAGTACTTC. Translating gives CASSLAPGHSSYEQYF.

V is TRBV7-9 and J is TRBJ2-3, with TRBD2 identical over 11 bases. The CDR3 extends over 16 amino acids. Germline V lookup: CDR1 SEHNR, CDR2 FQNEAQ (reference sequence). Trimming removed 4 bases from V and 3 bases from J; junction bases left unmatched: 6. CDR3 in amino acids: CASSSRSGGGTDTQYF. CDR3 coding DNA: TGTGCCAGCAGCTCACGTAGCGGGGGGGGGACAGATACGCAGTATTTT. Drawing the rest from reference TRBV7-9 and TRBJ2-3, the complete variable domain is DTGVSQNPRHKITKRGQNVTFRCDPISEHNRLYWYRQTLGQGPEFLTYFQNEAQLEKSRLLSDRFSAERPKGSFSTLEIQRTEQGDSAMYLCASSSRSGGGTDTQYFGPGTRLTVL.

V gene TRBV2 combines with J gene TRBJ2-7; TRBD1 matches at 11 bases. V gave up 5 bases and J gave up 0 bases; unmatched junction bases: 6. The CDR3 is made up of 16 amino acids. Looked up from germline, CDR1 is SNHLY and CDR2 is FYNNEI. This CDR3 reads CASSRPGQGVSYEQYF. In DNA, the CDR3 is TGTGCCAGCAGTCGTCCGGGACAGGGGGTCTCCTACGAGCAGTACTTC.

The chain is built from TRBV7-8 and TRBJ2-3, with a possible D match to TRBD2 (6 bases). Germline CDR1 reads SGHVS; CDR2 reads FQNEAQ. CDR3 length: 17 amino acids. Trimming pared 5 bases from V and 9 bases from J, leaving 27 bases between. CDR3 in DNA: TGTGCCAGCAGCCTCAACTTAGTGGGGACTCCATCAGTCACGCAGTATTTT. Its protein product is CASSLNLVGTPSVTQYF.

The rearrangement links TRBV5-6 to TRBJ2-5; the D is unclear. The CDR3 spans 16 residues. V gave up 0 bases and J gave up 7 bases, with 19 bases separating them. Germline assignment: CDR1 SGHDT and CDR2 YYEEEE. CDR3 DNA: TGTGCCAGCAGCTTGGCCCGGACGAGTCCCCTCGGGACCCAGTACTTC. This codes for CASSLARTSPLGTQYF. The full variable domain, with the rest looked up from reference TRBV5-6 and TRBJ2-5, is DAGVTQSPTHLIKTRGQQVTLRCSPKSGHDTVSWYQQALGQGPQFIFQYYEEEERQRGNFPDRFSGHQFPNYSSELNVNALLLGDSALYLCASSLARTSPLGTQYFGPGTRLLVL.

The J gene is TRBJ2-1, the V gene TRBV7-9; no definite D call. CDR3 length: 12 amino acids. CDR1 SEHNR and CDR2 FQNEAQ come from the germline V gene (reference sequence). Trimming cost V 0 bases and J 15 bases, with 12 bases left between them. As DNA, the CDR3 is TGTGCCAGCAGCTTAGCTGATCTAGGAACGTTCTTC. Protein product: CASSLADLGTFF.